The clone carrying this TCR beta chain was observed once. The target antigen is unknown. Use of 60 Vbeta and 13 Jbeta primers characterized the PCR. Clones were read by immunoSEQ multiplex PCR, and TCRdb kept only the in-frame ones, dropping some. Of about 120,000 clones in the sample, under 90% were seen once. This entry is derived from a study of cytomegalovirus exposure and HLA in healthy donors. General study results and limits: Associated with HLA alleles at 0.05 false discovery rate in a later analysis were around 17,000 TCR beta sequences. Cytomegalovirus association was listed for 150 to 200 TCR beta chains.

The CDR3 consists of 17 residues. With V trimmed by 4 bases and J by 0 bases, 8 bases remained unmatched. Germline V gene sequence: CDR1 SGHVS, CDR2 FQNEAQ. Sequencing input: PBMCs. The rearrangement links TRBV7-8 to TRBJ1-5; 8 bases line up with TRBD1. The source is a woman in her forties in good health and CMV-seronegative. CDR3 sequence reads: CASSYRTGRYSNQPQHF. The CDR3 DNA sequence: TGTGCCAGCAGCTACCGGACAGGGAGATATAGCAATCAGCCCCAGCATTTT.